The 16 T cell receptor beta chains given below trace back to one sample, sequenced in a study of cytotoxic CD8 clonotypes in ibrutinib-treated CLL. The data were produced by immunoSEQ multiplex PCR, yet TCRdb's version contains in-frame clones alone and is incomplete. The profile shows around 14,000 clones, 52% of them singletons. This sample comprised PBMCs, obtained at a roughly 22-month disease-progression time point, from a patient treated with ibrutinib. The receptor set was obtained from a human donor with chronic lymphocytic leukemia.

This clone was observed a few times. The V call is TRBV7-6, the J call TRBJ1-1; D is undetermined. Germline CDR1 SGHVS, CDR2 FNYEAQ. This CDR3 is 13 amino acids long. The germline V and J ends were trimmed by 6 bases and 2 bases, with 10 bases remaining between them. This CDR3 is CASRLGRNTEAFF. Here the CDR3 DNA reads TGTGCCAGCAGACTAGGACGTAACACTGAAGCTTTCTTT.

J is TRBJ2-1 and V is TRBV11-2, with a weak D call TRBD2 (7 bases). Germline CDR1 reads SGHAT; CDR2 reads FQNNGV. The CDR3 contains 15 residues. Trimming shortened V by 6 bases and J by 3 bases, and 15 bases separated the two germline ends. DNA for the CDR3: TGTGCCAGCAGTTCACCCGGGGGGCTCTACAATGAGCAGTTCTTC. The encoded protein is CASSSPGGLYNEQFF.

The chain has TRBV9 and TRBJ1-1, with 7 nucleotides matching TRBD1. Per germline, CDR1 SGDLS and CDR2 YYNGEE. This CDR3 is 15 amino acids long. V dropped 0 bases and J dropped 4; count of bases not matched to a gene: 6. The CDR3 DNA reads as TGTGCCAGCAGCGTAGGAGTCAGGGGGACCACTGAAGCTTTCTTT. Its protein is CASSVGVRGTTEAFF.

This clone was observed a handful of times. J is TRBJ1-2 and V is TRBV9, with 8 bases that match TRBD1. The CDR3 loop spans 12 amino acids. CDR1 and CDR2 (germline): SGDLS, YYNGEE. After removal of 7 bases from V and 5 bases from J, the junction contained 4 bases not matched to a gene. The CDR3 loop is CASRDRNYGYTF. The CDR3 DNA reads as TGTGCCAGCCGGGACAGGAATTATGGCTACACCTTC.

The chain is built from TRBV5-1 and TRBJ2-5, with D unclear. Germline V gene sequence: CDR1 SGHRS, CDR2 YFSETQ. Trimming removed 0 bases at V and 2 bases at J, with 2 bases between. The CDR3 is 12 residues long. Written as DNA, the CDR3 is TGCGCCAGCAGCTTGGTTCAAGAGACCCAGTACTTC. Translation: CASSLVQETQYF. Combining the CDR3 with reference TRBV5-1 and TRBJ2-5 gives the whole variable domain KAGVTQTPRYLIKTRGQQVTLSCSPISGHRSVSWYQQTPGQGLQFLFEYFSETQRNKGNFPGRFSGRQFSNSRSEMNVSTLELGDSALYLCASSLVQETQYFGPGTRLLVL.

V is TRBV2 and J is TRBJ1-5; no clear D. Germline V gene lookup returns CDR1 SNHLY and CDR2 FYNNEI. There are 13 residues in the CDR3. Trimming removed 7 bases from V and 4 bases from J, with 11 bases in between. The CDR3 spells CASTYSLNQPQHF. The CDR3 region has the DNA TGTGCCAGCACTTACAGCTTAAATCAGCCCCAGCATTTT.

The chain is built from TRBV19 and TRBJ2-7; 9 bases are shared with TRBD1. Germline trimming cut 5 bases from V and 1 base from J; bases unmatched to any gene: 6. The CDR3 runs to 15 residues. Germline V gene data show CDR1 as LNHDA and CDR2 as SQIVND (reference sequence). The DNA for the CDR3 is TGTGCCAGTAGTCCCGGGACAGGGTGGTCCTACGAGCAGTACTTC. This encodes CASSPGTGWSYEQYF.

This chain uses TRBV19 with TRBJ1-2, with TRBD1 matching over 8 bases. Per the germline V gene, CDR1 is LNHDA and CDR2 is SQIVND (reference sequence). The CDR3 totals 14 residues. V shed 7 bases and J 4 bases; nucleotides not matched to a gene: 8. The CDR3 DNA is TGTGCCAGTAAGGACGGACAGGGCGGCTATGGCTACACCTTC. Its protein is CASKDGQGGYGYTF. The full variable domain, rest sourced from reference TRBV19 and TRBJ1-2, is DGGITQSPKYLFRKEGQNVTLSCEQNLNHDAMYWYRQDPGQGLRLIYYSQIVNDFQKGDIAEGYSVSREKKESFPLTVTSAQKNPTAFYLCASKDGQGGYGYTFGSGTRLTVV.

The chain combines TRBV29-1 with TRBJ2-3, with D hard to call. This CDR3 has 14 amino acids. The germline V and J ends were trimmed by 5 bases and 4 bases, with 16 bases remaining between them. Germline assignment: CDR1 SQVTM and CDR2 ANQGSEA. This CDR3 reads CSVCTQIGADTQYF. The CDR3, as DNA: TGCAGCGTTTGCACTCAAATCGGCGCAGATACGCAGTATTTT.

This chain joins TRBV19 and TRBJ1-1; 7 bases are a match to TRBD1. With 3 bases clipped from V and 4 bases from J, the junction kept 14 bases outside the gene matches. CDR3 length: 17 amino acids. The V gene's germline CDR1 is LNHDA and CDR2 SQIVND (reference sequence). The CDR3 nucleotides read TGTGCCAGTAGTATCACAGGGGATATTACGTATGGCACTGAAGCTTTCTTT. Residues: CASSITGDITYGTEAFF.

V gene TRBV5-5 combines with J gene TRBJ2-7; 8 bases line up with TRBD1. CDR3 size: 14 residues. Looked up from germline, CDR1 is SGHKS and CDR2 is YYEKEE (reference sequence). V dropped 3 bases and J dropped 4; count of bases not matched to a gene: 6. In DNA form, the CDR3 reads TGTGCCAGCAGCTCCCCGGACAGGGAATACGAGCAGTACTTC. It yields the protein CASSSPDREYEQYF.

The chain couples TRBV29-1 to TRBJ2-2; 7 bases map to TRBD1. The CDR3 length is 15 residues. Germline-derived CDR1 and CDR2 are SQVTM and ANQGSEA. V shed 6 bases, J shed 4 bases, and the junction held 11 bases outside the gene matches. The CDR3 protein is CSVARTGGVTGELFF. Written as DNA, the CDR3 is TGCAGCGTCGCTCGGACAGGTGGGGTCACCGGGGAGCTGTTTTTT.

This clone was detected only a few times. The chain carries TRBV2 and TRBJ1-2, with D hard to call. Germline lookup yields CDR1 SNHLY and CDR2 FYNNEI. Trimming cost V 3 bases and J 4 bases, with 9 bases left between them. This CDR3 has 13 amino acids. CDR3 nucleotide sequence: TGTGCCAGCAGTGAGAAGGTTGGCTATGGCTACACCTTC. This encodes CASSEKVGYGYTF. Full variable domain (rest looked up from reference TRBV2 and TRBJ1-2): EPEVTQTPSHQVTQMGQEVILRCVPISNHLYFYWYRQILGQKVEFLVSFYNNEISEKSEIFDDQFSVERPDGSNFTLKIRSTKLEDSAMYFCASSEKVGYGYTFGSGTRLTVV.

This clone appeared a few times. The CDR3 is CASSRDPPNTEAFF. The CDR3, as DNA: TGCGCCAGCAGTCGGGACCCACCAAACACTGAAGCTTTCTTT. V gene TRBV5-1 combines with J gene TRBJ1-1, with D perhaps TRBD1 (5 bases). The V gene lost 5 bases and the J gene lost 2 bases, with 13 bases spanning the gap. Germline assignment: CDR1 SGHRS and CDR2 YFSETQ. The length of the CDR3 is 14 residues.

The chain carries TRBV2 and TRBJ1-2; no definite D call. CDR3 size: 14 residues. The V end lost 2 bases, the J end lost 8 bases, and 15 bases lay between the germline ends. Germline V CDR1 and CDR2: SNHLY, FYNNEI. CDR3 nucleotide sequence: TGTGCCAGCAGTGAAAGTAGGCAGGCAGCCGGCTACACCTTC. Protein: CASSESRQAAGYTF.

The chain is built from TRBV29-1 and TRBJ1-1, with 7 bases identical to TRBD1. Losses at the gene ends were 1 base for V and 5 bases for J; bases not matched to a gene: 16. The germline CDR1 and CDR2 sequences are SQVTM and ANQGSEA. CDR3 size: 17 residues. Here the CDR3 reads CSVEGQGGQVVSTEAFF. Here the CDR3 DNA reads TGCAGCGTTGAAGGCCAGGGGGGACAAGTGGTATCAACTGAAGCTTTCTTT.